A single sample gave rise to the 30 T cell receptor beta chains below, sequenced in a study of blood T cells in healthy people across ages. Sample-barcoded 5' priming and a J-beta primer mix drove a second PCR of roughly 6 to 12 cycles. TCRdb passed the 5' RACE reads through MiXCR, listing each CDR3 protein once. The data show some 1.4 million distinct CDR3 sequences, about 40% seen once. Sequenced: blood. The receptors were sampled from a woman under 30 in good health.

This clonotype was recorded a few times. This CDR3 is CASSARSRGDYGYTF. The CDR3 DNA reads as TGCGCCAGCAGCGCCCGCTCCAGGGGAGACTATGGCTACACCTTC. The chain combines TRBV4-1 with TRBJ1-2, with D perhaps TRBD1 (6 bases). The CDR3 length is 15 residues. Germline CDR1 is MGHRA and CDR2 is YSYEKL. V lost 5 bases to trimming and J lost 3 bases, with 16 bases between them.

CDR3 sequence: CSTRSGLGPTESPLHF. As DNA, the CDR3 is TGCAGTACTCGAAGCGGGCTGGGACCGACAGAATCACCCCTCCACTTT. This chain uses TRBV20-1 with TRBJ1-6; the D gene is possibly TRBD1 (5 bases). Trimming cost V 8 bases and J 10 bases, with 27 bases left between them. The CDR3 contains 16 residues. CDR1 and CDR2 from the germline V gene are DFQATT and SNEGSKA (reference sequence).

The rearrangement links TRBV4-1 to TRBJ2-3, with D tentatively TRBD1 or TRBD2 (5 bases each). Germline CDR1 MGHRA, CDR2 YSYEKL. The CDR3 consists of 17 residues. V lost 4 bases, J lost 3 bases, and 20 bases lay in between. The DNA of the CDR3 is TGCGCCAGCAGCCTGCCTTCGGGGCTAGCTGAGACAGATACGCAGTATTTT. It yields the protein CASSLPSGLAETDTQYF.

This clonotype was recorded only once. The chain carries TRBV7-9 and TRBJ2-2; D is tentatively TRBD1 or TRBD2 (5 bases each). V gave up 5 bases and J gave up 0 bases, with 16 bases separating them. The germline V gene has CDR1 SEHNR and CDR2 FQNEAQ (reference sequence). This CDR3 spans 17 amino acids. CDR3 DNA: TGTGCCAGCAGCGACAAGGTTGGGGGAGCGAACACCGGGGAGCTGTTTTTT. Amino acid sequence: CASSDKVGGANTGELFF.

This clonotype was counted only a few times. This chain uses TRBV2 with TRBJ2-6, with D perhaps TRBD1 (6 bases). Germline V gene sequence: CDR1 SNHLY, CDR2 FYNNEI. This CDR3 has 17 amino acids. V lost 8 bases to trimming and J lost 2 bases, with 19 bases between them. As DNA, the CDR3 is TGTGCCAGCGGTTCGCGAGGGGCAGGGGCTGGGGCCAACGTCCTGACTTTC. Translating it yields CASGSRGAGAGANVLTF.

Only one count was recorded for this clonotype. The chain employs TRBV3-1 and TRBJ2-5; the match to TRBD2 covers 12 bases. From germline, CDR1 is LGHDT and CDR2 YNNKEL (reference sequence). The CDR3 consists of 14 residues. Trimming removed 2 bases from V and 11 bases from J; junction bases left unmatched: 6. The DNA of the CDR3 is TGTGCCAGCAGCCAACTAGCGGGGGGGTTCAAGCAGTACTTC. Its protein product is CASSQLAGGFKQYF.

The CDR3 DNA reads as TGTGCCTGGAAATATGGCAGAACCTACGAGCAGTACTTC. Protein sequence: CAWKYGRTYEQYF. The V gene is TRBV30, the J gene TRBJ2-7, with D unclear. The CDR3 contains 13 residues. Trimming shortened V by 4 bases and J by 2 bases, and 12 bases separated the two germline ends. From germline, CDR1 is GTSNPN and CDR2 SVGIG (reference sequence).

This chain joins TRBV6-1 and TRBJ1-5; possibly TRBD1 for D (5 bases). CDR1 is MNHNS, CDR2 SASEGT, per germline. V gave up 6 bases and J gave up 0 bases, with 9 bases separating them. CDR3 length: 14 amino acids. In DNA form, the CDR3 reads TGTGCCAGCAGGGGGGTGATTAGCAATCAGCCCCAGCATTTT. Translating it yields CASRGVISNQPQHF.

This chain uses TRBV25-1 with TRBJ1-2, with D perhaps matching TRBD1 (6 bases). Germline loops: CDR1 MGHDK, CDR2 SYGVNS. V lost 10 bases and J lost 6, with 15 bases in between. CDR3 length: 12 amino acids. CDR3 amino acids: CATNTGTHGYTF. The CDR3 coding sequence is TGTGCCACCAACACCGGGACACATGGCTACACCTTC.

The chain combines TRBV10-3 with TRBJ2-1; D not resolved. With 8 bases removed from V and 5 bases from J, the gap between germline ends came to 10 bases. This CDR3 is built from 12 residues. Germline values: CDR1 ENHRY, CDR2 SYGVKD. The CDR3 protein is CAIDPGDNEQFF. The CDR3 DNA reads TGTGCCATCGACCCGGGCGACAATGAGCAGTTCTTC.

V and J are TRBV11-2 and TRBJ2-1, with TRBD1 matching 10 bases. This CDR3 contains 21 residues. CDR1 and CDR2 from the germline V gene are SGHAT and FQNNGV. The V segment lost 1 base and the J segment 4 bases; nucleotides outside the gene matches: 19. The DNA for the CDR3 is TGTGCCAGCAGCTTAGGGGGGACAGGGGTAATAAAATATGGGGTATACAATGAGCAGTTCTTC. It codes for CASSLGGTGVIKYGVYNEQFF.

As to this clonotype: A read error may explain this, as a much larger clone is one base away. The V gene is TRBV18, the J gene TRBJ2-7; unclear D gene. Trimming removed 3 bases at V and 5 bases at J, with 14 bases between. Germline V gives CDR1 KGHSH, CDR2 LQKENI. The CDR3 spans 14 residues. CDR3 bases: TGTGCCAGCTCACCGTCAGGATCGCCCGACGAGCAGTACTTC. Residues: CASSPSGSPDEQYF. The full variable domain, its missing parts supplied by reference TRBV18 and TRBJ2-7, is NAGVMQNPRHLVRRRGQEARLRCSPMKGHSHVYWYRQLPEEGLKFMVYLQKENIIDESGMPKERFSAEFPKEGPSILRIQQVVRGDSAAYFCASSPSGSPDEQYFGPGTRLTVT.

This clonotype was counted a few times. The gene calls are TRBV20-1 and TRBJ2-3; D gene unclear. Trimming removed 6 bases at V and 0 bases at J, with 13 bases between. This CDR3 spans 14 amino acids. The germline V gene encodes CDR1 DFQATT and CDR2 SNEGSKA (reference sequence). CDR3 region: CSARLHSSTDTQYF. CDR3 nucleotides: TGCAGTGCCCGACTGCACTCTAGCACAGATACGCAGTATTTT.

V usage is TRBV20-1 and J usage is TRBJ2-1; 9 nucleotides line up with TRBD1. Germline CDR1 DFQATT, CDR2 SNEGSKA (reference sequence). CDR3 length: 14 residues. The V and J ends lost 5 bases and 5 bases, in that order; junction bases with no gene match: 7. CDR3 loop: CSAPTGGINNEQFF. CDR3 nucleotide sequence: TGCAGTGCTCCGACAGGGGGGATAAACAATGAGCAGTTCTTC.

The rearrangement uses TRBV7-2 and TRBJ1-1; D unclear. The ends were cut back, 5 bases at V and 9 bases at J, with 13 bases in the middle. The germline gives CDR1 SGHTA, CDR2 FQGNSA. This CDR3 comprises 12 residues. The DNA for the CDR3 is TGTGCCAGCAGCAACAACCCCCCCCAAGCTTTCTTT. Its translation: CASSNNPPQAFF. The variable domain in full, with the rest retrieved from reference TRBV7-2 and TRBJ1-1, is GAGVSQSPSNKVTEKGKDVELRCDPISGHTALYWYRQSLGQGLEFLIYFQGNSAPDKSGLPSDRFSAERTGGSVSTLTIQRTQQEDSAVYLCASSNNPPQAFFGQGTRLTVV.

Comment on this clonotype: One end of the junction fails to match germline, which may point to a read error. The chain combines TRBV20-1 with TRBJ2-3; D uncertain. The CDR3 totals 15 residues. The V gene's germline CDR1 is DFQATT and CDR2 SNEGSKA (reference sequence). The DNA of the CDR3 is TGCAGTGCTAGAGACCCGGGTCCTAACACAGATACGCAGTGTTTT. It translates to CSARDPGPNTDTQCF.

Written as DNA, the CDR3 is TGCGCCAGCAGCGCACAGGGGTACACCGGGGAGCTGTTTTTT. Protein product: CASSAQGYTGELFF. V gene TRBV5-1 combines with J gene TRBJ2-2; 7 nucleotides line up with TRBD1. The CDR3 spans 14 residues. The J segment lost 3 bases and the V segment lost 4 bases, leaving 3 bases of the junction unmatched. Germline values: CDR1 SGHRS, CDR2 YFSETQ.

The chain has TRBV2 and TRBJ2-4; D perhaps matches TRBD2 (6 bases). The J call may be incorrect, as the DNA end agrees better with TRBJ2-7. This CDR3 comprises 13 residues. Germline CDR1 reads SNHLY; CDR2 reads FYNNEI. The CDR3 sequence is CASEGGQEGEQYF. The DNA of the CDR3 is TGTGCCAGCGAAGGAGGGCAGGAGGGCGAGCAGTACTTC.

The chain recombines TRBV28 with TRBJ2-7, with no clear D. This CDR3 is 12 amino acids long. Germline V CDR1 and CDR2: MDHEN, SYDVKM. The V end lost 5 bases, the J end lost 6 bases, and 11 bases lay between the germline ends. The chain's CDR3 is CASSLHWSEQYF. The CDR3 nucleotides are TGTGCCAGCAGTCTTCACTGGAGCGAGCAGTACTTC.

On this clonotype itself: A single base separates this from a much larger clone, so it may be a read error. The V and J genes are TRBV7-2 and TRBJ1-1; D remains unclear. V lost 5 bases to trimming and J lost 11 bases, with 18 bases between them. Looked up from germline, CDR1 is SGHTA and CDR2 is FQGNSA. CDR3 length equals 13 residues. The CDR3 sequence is CASSPRARKEAFF. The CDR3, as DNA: TGTGCCAGCAGCCCCCGGGCCCGGAAGGAGGCTTTCTTT.

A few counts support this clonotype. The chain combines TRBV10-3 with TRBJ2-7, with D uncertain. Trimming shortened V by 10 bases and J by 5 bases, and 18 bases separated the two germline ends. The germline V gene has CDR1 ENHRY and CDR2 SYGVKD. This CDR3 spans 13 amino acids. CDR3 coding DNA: TGTGCCAGCCAGCAGGCCCCCGAGGACGAGCAGTACTTC. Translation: CASQQAPEDEQYF.

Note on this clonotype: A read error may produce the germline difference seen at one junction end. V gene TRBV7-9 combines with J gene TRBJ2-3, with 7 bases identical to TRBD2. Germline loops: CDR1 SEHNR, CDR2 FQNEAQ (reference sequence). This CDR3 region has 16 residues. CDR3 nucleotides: TGTGTCAGCAGCCCAGCCCTAGCGGATCCACCAGATACGCAGTATTTT. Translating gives CVSSPALADPPDTQYF. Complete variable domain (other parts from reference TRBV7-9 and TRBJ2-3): DTGVSQNPRHKITKRGQNVTFRCDPISEHNRLYWYRQTLGQGPEFLTYFQNEAQLEKSRLLSDRFSAERPKGSFSTLEIQRTEQGDSAMYLCVSSPALADPPDTQYFGPGTRLTVL.

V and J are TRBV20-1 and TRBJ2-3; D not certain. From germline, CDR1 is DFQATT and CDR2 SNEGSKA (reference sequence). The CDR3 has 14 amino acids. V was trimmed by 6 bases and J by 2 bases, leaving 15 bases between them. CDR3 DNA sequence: TGCAGTGCCGGACCGGGCCTACACACAGATACGCAGTATTTT. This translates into CSAGPGLHTDTQYF.

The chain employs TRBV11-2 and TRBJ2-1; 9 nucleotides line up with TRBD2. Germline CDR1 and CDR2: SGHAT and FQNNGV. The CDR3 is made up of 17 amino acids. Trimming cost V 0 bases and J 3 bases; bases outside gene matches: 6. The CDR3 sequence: CASSLEASGTHYNEQFF. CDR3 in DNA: TGTGCCAGCAGCTTAGAGGCTAGCGGGACCCACTACAATGAGCAGTTCTTC.

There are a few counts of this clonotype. The CDR3 sequence: CASSNQGEGVWNEQFF. The CDR3 DNA follows: TGTGCCAGCAGCAATCAAGGGGAAGGGGTTTGGAATGAGCAGTTCTTC. The rearrangement uses TRBV6-5 and TRBJ2-1, with D perhaps matching TRBD1 (5 bases). Germline V gene lookup returns CDR1 MNHEY and CDR2 SVGAGI. With 6 bases removed from V and 7 bases from J, the gap between germline ends came to 22 bases. The CDR3 is made up of 16 amino acids.

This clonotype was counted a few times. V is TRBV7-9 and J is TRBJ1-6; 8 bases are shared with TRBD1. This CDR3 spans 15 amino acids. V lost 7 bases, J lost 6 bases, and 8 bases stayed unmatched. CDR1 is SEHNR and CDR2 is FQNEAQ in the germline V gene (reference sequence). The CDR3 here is CASNLQGVFNSPLHF. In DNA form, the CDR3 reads TGTGCCAGCAACCTACAGGGGGTGTTTAATTCACCCCTCCACTTT.

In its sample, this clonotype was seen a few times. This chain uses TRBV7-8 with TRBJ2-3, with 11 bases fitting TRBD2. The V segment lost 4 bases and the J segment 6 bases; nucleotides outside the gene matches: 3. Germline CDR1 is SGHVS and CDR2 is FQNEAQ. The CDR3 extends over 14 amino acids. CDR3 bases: TGTGCCAGCAGCTCTGGGACTAGCGGCGATACGCAGTATTTT. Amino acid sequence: CASSSGTSGDTQYF. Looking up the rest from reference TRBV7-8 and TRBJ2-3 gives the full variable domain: GAGVSQSPRYKVAKRGQDVALRCDPISGHVSLFWYQQALGQGPEFLTYFQNEAQLDKSGLPSDRFFAERPEGSVSTLKIQRTQQEDSAVYLCASSSGTSGDTQYFGPGTRLTVL.

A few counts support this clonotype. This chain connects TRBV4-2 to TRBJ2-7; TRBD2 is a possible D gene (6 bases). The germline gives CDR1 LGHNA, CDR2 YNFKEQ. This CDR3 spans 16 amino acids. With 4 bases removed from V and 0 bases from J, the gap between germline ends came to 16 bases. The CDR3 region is CASSPLERVLSYEQYF. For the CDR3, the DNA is TGTGCCAGCAGCCCACTGGAGCGGGTCCTCTCCTACGAGCAGTACTTC.

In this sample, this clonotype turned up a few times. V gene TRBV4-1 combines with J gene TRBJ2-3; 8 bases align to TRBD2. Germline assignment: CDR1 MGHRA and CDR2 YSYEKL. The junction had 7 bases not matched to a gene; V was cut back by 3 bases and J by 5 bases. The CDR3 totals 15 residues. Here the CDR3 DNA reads TGCGCCAGCAGCCACCCAGCGGGAGTTGTAGATACGCAGTATTTT. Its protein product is CASSHPAGVVDTQYF.

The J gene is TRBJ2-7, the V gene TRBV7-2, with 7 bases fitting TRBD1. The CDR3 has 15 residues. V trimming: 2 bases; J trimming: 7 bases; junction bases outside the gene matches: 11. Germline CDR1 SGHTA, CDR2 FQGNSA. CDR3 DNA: TGTGCCAGCAGCTTAAGTACTACAGGGGAAAATGAGCAGTACTTC. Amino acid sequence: CASSLSTTGENEQYF.